This section outlines one TCR beta chain sequence together with its context. The antigen this receptor binds is unknown. The input lacks base qualities; no much larger clone sits a single base away. The data derive from a study of cytomegalovirus exposure and HLA in healthy donors (dated by TCRdb to about 2017). With regard to the full study: According to an earlier analysis of 587 of the donors, about 179 million T cells yielded some 110 million unique TCR beta sequences and around 280 Gb of sequence data. An early release that covered about 600 HLA-typed donors contained around 330 gigabases of sequencing data and some 87 million unique TCR sequences. Of the 300 to 500 genotyped donors, 70% to 90% were placed in the genetic ancestry cluster associated with self-reported Caucasian donors. The study was designed to test whether signatures of past pathogen exposure could be identified by cataloging public T cell receptors. The T cell repertoires of about 700 subjects were profiled by immunosequencing and related to cytomegalovirus serostatus. Besides the first cohort of some 670 subjects, a separate validation cohort made up of over 95 different subjects was used. High-throughput TCR immunosequencing, statistical association of individual TCRs with disease status, and machine learning were combined to predict cytomegalovirus infection status. A later analysis re-examined previously published TCR beta repertoires from roughly 650 donors and added high-resolution HLA genotyping to investigate patterns of TCR occurrence. The later analysis used no new phenotypic data to find candidate immune exposures, relying instead on TCR beta sequences and their occurrence across donors. In an earlier analysis of 587 of the donors, high-throughput TCR beta sequencing was used to judge whether each TCR beta V gene segment behaved as functional or pseudogenic. Donor age, sex, ethnicity and CMV serostatus were compiled alongside the repertoire data. Genome-wide SNP genotypes for about three fifths of the 666 donors were used in a later genetic analysis, which treated that subset as a discovery cohort. All discovery cohort repertoires had been generated on a single sequencing platform. Both class I and class II loci were covered by HLA typing, at four-digit resolution. Typing coverage varied by locus: roughly 620-640 donors for A, B, C, DRB1 and DQB1; 522 for DQA1; more than 600 for DPA1; 450 to 480 for DPB1. Roughly five DR-DQ haplotypes were treated as single units for association and clustering because of strong linkage in the cohort. Among several hundred genotyped donors of the cohort, an average of approximately 200,000 unique TCR beta nucleotide sequences was sequenced per donor, of which roughly 18% were non-productive.

The cohort was made up of hundreds of healthy bone marrow donors. At the time of sampling, all cohort members were nominally healthy, though unrecorded immune exposures were likely present. The donor tested CMV seronegative and was one of the 352 seronegative cohort members. Every donor gave a peripheral blood sample, and the peripheral blood mononuclear cells from that sample were used for TCR beta sequencing. The Qiagen DNeasy Blood Extraction Kit was used to extract genomic DNA from the blood cell samples. Library preparation was by the immunoSEQ multiplex PCR assay. A mixture of 60 forward primers for TCR Vbeta segments and 13 reverse primers for TCR Jbeta segments was used in the multiplex PCR. The CDR3 region of rearranged TCR beta genes was amplified from genomic DNA with a multiplex PCR assay. The amplified TCR beta libraries were sequenced on the Illumina HiSeq System as 87-base-pair reads. As for the authors' bioinformatics: A later analysis tallied 80 million to 95 million unique TCR beta chains across the 700 or so repertoires, and around 9.9 million of those chains were shared by two or more donors. A nearest-neighbor algorithm error-corrected the raw reads and collapsed the reads into unique sequences, merging closely related sequences to remove PCR and sequencing errors. CDR3 sequences were aligned to IMGT reference sequences to assign V, D and J gene segments. Each retained sequence needed at least a six-nucleotide match to both a V gene segment and a J gene segment. A rearrangement was called productive if the CDR3 had no stop codons and remained in frame with V and J, and every other rearrangement was called non-productive. Following IMGT convention, CDR3 was defined as the stretch from the second conserved V-encoded cysteine to the conserved J-encoded phenylalanine. The earlier analysis of some 540 of the donors excluded any sequence lacking an unambiguous match to a single V gene segment. In an earlier analysis of around 600 of the donors, V segments were called functional above 56.7% productive rearrangements and were called segregating when the between-donor standard deviation exceeded 5%. A statistical classification framework was built to diagnose cytomegalovirus status from the catalog of TCR beta chain sequences. In a later analysis, TCR nucleotide sequences were compared against IMGT/GENE-DB human TR gene sequences so that V and J genes could be assigned. Using the TCRdist pipeline, a later analysis assigned CDR3 sequences along with most-parsimonious VDJ recombination scenarios. In a later analysis, each TCR beta chain was defined by its CDR3 amino acid sequence together with its V-gene family, and reads lacking a unique V-gene family were excluded. As a way to deal with suspected cross-contamination and a sequencing artifact, a later analysis dropped under 600 nucleotide sequences that were highly shared and had low generation probability. In a later analysis, a clonal expansion index was calculated for each public chain from normalized within-repertoire ranks of inferred template counts. A later analysis computed generation probabilities with a VDJ recombination model fitted to out-of-frame rearrangements, and checked the results against IGoR. Hypergeometric tests were used in a later analysis to score TCR-TCR, TCR-HLA and TCR-CMV co-occurrence, with a repertoire-size bias correction applied to the TCR pairs. False discovery rates were estimated in a later analysis by permuting HLA or CMV assignments 20 times. A later analysis grouped co-occurring TCRs with DBSCAN, adding TCRdist sequence similarity when clustering within HLA-allele-positive subsets. For co-occurrence clustering, repertoires with fewer than 30,000 or more than 120,000 public chains were excluded, along with four or five repertoires with anomalous nucleotide sharing. Here the immuneACCESS table is served through TCRdb, limited to in-frame sequences with V and J called. Missing clones are a known gap in these copies; in checked studies unresolved V genes cover under half, and the rest lacks a known reason. The DNA was the basis for D and trimming; V, J and clone size are from that table. The table for this sample lists some 150,000 clones; roughly 84% of them were counted only once. The top ten clones comprise more than 2% of the sample.

Results and caveats for the whole study, not just this receptor: The presence/absence analyses assumed that sequencing depth was roughly uniform across donors, and that assumption may not be true. In vitro tests confirmed that a few of the cytomegalovirus-associated TCR beta chains recognize cytomegalovirus antigens. While some public TCRs were present in many individuals, most TCR sequences turned up only very rarely across donors. A cluster of highly shared sequence variants was judged likely to represent a technical artifact of the sequencing pipeline. Linkage disequilibrium might explain the correlated functional status among segregating V segments, but an unknown experimental factor could not be excluded. In a later analysis, TCR association rates were found to vary across HLA loci, with the most associated TCRs seen for DRB1 alleles and the fewest for HLA-C alleles. In the study, about 150 TCR beta chains were listed as associated with cytomegalovirus. In a later analysis, around 17,000 TCR beta sequences were associated with specific HLA alleles at a false discovery rate of 0.05. In a later analysis, HLA-associated TCR beta chains were found to be more clonally expanded and to have lower generation probabilities than equally common non-associated chains. The earlier analysis of almost 600 of the donors excluded seventeen rarely observed V segments, including chromosome 9 orphons, because counts were too low. Because HLA typing was missing for some donors at each locus, association tests included only the typed subset. In a later analysis, several top co-occurrence clusters were reported to appear linked to parvovirus B19, influenza, CMV and Epstein-Barr virus. In a later genetic analysis, fewer N-insertions in productive TCRs were reported among donors in an Asian-associated ancestry cluster than the roughly 670-donor mean. Most CMV-associated TCR beta chains appeared to be HLA-restricted in a later analysis, and the HLA associations seemed to be driven largely by CMV exposure. A further reported finding was that TCR beta sequences accurately predicted the HLA-A and HLA-B alleles for most subjects in the first cohort. It was suggested by the authors that the approach could potentially be generalized to other disease states and immunological phenotypes. This cohort had only TCR beta chains sequenced, and the lack of alpha or paired-chain data limited which features could be detected. Immune exposure information for the cohort was limited to CMV serostatus. A later genetic analysis associated a missense DCLRE1C variant with V-gene and J-gene trimming of TCR beta chains, and an independent cohort replicated the association. When HLA alleles, especially DR and DQ, strongly co-occurred, attributing TCR associations to individual alleles was difficult. Broadly in line with IMGT annotations, most TCR beta V segments showed up in productive rearrangements about 87% or about 30% of the time in an earlier analysis of roughly 590 of the donors. The 87-base-pair reads could not distinguish some IMGT-functional V segments, including TRBV6-2 and TRBV6-3, so those segments were excluded. In both the original and validation cohorts, the classifier was reported to diagnose cytomegalovirus status with high specificity and sensitivity.

The CDR3, cysteine through phenylalanine, is 15 amino acids long. Only CDR3 DNA remains: 45 bases, in frame from the first base. CDR1 and CDR2, per the germline V gene, are SNHLY and FYNNEI. V sheds 4 bases and J sheds 0 bases, leaving 12 bases between their ends. The chain is assembled from TRBV2 and TRBJ1-1; the D segment could be TRBD1, given 5 matching bases. What was sequenced was PBMCs. This TCR was recovered from a boy aged 2-9 years in good health and CMV-seronegative. At the DNA level, the sequence is TGTGCCAGCAGTGGGGGGGGGATCATGAACACTGAAGCTTTCTTT. It translates as CASSGGGIMNTEAFF.